This T cell receptor (beta chain) was found in a study of cytomegalovirus exposure and HLA in healthy donors. Study-level points and caveats: Overall, approximately 150 TCR beta chains were annotated as cytomegalovirus-associated.

Worth noting for this clone: What it binds is not known.

Vbeta (60) and Jbeta (13) primers were used in the PCR. TCRdb's table, derived via immunoSEQ multiplex PCR, lists solely in-frame clones and lacks some. The listing records 200,000 or so clones. The germline V gene has CDR1 LNHDA and CDR2 SQIVND (reference sequence). The ends were cut back, 5 bases at V and 4 bases at J, with 11 bases in the middle. This CDR3 is 14 amino acids long. The sequence was obtained from a boy younger than 18 in good health and CMV-seronegative. Sequenced: PBMCs. This chain connects TRBV19 to TRBJ1-4; weak D call: TRBD1 (5 bases). CDR3 region: CASSVGRDNEKLFF. CDR3 DNA sequence: TGTGCCAGTAGTGTAGGCAGGGATAATGAAAAACTGTTTTTT.